This TCR beta chain was sequenced during a study of cytomegalovirus exposure and HLA in healthy donors. Both 60 Vbeta primers and 13 Jbeta primers went into the PCR. Sequencing used immunoSEQ multiplex PCR; TCRdb keeps in-frame clones, though not all of them. The sample holds 150,000 to 200,000 clones, more than 60% seen once. Per germline, CDR1 MGHRA and CDR2 YSYEKL. The CDR3 loop spans 16 amino acids. Trimming shortened V by 0 bases and J by 7 bases, and 18 bases separated the two germline ends. Sequenced sample: PBMCs. The receptor was isolated from a woman aged 40 to 55 in good health and CMV-seropositive. The chain is built from TRBV4-1 and TRBJ1-2; tentative D call: TRBD1 (6 bases). CDR3 nucleotide sequence: TGCGCCAGCAGCCAAGAATGGATAACTGGGGGCTCTGGCTACACCTTC. Protein sequence: CASSQEWITGGSGYTF.